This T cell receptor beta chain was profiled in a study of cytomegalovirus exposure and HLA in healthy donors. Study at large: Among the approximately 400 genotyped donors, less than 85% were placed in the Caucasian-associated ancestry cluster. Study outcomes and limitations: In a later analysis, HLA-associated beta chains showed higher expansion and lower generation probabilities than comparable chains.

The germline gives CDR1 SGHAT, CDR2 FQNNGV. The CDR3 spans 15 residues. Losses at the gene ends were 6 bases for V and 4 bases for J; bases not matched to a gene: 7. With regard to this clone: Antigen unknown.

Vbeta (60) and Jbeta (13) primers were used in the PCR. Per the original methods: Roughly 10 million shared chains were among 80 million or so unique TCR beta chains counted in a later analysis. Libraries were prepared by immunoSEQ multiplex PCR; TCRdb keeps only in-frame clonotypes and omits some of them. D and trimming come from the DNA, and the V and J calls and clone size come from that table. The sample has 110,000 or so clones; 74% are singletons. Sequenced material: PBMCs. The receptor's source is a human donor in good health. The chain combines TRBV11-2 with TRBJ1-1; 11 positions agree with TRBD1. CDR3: CASRLRGQGVTEAFF. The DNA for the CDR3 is TGTGCCAGCAGACTACGGGGACAGGGGGTCACTGAAGCTTTCTTT.